This T cell receptor (beta chain) is drawn from a study of identical twins. The CDR3 runs 10 residues. The germline V gene has CDR1 DFQATT and CDR2 SNEGSKA (reference sequence). V lost 5 bases to trimming and J lost 1 base, with 3 bases between them. TCRdb used MiXCR to reprocess the 5' RACE reads, holding one entry per CDR3 protein. The table lists over 600,000 distinct CDR3 sequences, about 20% of them singletons. Ten or more counts support this clonotype. These data also featured in a second study, about T cells expressing NK-cell markers. That source reports: In several experiments, an anti-gamma-delta TCR antibody restricted sorting to alpha-beta TCR T cells.

Sequenced sample: PBMCs. The chain couples TRBV20-1 to TRBJ2-7; D uncertain. This TCR was recovered from a woman younger than 35 in good health. The CDR3 is CSAGSYEQYF. The CDR3 nucleotides read TGCAGTGCTGGATCCTACGAGCAGTACTTC.